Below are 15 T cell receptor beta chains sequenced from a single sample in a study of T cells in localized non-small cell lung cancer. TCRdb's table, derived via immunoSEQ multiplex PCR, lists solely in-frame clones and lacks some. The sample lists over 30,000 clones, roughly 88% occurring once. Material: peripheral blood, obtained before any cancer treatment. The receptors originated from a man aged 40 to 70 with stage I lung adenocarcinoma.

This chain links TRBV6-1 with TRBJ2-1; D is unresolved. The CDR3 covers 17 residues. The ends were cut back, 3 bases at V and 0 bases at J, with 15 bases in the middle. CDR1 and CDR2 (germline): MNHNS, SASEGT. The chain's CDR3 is CASSDPYHVSSYNEQFF. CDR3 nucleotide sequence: TGTGCCAGCAGTGACCCTTATCATGTAAGCTCCTACAATGAGCAGTTCTTC.

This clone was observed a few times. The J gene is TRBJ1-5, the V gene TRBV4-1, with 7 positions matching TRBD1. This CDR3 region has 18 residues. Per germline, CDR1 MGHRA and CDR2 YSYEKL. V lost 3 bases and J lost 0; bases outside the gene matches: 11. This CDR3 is CASSQTPTGQISNQPQHF. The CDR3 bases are TGCGCCAGCAGCCAGACTCCTACGGGACAGATTAGCAATCAGCCCCAGCATTTT.

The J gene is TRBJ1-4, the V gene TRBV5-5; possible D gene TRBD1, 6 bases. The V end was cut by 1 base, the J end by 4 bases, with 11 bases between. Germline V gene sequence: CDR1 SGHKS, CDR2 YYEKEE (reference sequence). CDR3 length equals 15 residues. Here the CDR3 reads CASSLRGDHNEKLFF. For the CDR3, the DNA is TGTGCCAGCAGCTTGAGGGGGGATCATAATGAAAAACTGTTTTTT.

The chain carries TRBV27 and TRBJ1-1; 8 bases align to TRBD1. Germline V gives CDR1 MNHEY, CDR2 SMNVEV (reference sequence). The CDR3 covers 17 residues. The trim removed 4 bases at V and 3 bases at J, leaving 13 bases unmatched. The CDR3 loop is CASSSQALRGPYTEAFF. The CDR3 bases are TGTGCCAGCAGTTCCCAAGCCCTCAGGGGGCCCTACACTGAAGCTTTCTTT.

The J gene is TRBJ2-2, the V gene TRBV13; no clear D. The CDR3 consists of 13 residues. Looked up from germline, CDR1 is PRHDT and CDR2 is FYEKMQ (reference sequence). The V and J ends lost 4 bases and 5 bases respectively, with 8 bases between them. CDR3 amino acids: CASSSYRTGELFF. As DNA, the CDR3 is TGTGCCAGCAGCTCCTACCGGACCGGGGAGCTGTTTTTT.

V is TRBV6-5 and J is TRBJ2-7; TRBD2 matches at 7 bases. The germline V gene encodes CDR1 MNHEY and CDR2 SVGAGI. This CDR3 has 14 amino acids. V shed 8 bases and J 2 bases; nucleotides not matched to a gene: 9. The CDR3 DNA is TGTGCCAGCGGAGTGGGGGGGGTCACCTACGAGCAGTACTTC. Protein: CASGVGGVTYEQYF.

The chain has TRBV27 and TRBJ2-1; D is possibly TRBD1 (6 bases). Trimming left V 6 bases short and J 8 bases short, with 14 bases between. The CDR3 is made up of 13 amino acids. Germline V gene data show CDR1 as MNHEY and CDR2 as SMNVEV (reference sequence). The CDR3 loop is CASRRQATYEQFF. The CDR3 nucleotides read TGTGCCAGCAGGCGACAGGCTACATATGAGCAGTTCTTC.

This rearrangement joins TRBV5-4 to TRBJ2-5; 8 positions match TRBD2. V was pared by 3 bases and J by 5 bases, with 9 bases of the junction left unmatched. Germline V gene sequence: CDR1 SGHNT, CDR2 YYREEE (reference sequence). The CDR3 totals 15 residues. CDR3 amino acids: CASSSSAGARETQYF. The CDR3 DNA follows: TGTGCCAGCAGCTCCTCAGCGGGGGCGCGGGAGACCCAGTACTTC.

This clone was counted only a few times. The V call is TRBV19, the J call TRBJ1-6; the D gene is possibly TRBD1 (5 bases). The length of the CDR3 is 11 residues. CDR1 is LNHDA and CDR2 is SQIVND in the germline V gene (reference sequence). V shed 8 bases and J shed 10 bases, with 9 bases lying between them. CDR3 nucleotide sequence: TGTGCCAGTCAGGGAGGATCACCCCTCCACTTT. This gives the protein CASQGGSPLHF.

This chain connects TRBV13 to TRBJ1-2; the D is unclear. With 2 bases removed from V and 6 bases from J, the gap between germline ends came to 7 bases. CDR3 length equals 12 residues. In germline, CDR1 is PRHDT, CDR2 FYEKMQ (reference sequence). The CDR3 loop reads CASSLFRHGYTF. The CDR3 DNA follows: TGTGCCAGCAGCTTATTTCGCCATGGCTACACCTTC.

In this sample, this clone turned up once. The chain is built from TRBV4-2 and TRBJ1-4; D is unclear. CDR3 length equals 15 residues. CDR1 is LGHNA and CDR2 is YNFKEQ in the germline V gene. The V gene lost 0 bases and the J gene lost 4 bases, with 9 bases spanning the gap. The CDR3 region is CASSQDGSVNEKLFF. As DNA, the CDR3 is TGTGCCAGCAGCCAAGATGGATCGGTTAATGAAAAACTGTTTTTT.

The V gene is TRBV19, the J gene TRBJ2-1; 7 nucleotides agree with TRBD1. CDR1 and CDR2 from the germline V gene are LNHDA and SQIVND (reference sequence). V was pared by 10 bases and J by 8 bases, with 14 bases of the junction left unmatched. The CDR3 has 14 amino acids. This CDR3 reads CATRPRQGLDEQFF. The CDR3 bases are TGTGCCACCAGGCCCCGACAGGGATTGGATGAGCAGTTCTTC.

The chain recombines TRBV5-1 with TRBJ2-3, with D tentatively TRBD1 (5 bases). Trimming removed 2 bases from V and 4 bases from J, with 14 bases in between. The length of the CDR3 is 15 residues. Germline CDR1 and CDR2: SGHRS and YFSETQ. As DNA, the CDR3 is TGCGCCAGCAGCTTACGTGGGCTAGGGGCAGATACGCAGTATTTT. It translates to CASSLRGLGADTQYF.

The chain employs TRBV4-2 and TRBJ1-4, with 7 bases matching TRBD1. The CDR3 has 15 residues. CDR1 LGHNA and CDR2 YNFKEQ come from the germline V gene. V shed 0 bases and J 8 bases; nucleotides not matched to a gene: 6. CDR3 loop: CASSQDGTASEKLFF. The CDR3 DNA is TGTGCCAGCAGCCAAGATGGGACAGCTAGCGAAAAACTGTTTTTT.

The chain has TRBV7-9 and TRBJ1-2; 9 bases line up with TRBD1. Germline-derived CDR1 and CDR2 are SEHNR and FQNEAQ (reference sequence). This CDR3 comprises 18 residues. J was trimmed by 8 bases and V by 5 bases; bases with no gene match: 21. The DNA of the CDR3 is TGTGCCAGCAGCCGCGGTTCCGGGACAGGGTTCCAAGTTGGGGGCTACACCTTC. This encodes CASSRGSGTGFQVGGYTF.